This TCR beta chain was captured in a study of control samples from healthy donors and cancer patients. Per germline, CDR1 KGHDR and CDR2 SFDVKD. The V gene lost 1 base and the J gene lost 5 bases, with 16 bases spanning the gap. This CDR3 has 17 residues. Assay: immunoSEQ multiplex PCR; the TCRdb copy retains only in-frame clones and omits some. The repertoire has approximately 100,000 clones, about 89% of them found once; the top ten carry about 16%. The chain employs TRBV24-1 and TRBJ2-2, with D perhaps matching TRBD2 (7 bases). The source of this sequence is a woman in her forties or fifties in good health. Sample: blood. The CDR3 here is CATSDLGGGPGTGELFF. The DNA of the CDR3 is TGTGCCACCAGTGATTTAGGGGGAGGGCCAGGAACCGGGGAGCTGTTTTTT.